A selection of T cell receptor beta chains follows, all from one sample in a study of cytomegalovirus exposure and HLA in healthy donors. Assay: immunoSEQ multiplex PCR; the TCRdb copy retains only in-frame clones and omits some. This table holds 110,000 to 150,000 clones, roughly nine tenths found once. Sequencing was performed on PBMCs. The receptors shown here come from a man between 18 and 35 years old in good health and CMV-seronegative. CDR3s include the opening cysteine and the closing phenylalanine or tryptophan. A D gene is named only where the DNA matches it firmly. Clone size is shown for a subset of rows, as once, few, many or a class of expanded clone.

j_call | clone_size | d_call | v_call | cdr3_aa | cdr3_nt
TRBJ1-1 | . | . | TRBV11-3 | CASSFHDTEAFF | TGTGCCAGCAGCTTTCATGACACTGAAGCTTTCTTT
TRBJ2-7 | once | TRBD1 | TRBV19 | CASSGKGAFPYEQYF | TGTGCCAGTAGTGGGAAGGGGGCTTTCCCCTACGAGCAGTACTTC
TRBJ2-4 | . | . | TRBV30 | CAWREIGGAKNIQYF | TGTGCCTGGAGGGAAATAGGGGGAGCCAAAAACATTCAGTACTTC
TRBJ2-7 | . | TRBD1 | TRBV10-3 | CAISERDRAYEQYF | TGTGCCATCAGTGAGCGGGACAGGGCCTACGAGCAGTACTTC
TRBJ1-2 | . | TRBD1 | TRBV10-3 | CAISESGGAGYGYTF | TGTGCCATCAGTGAGTCAGGGGGCGCGGGCTATGGCTACACCTTC
TRBJ2-5 | . | TRBD1 | TRBV28 | CASSWTGRVQETQYF | TGTGCCAGCAGCTGGACAGGGAGAGTACAAGAGACCCAGTACTTC
TRBJ2-3 | . | TRBD1 | TRBV5-1 | CASSRRDRVSDTQYF | TGCGCCAGCAGCCGCCGGGACAGGGTTTCAGATACGCAGTATTTT
TRBJ2-2 | . | TRBD2 | TRBV7-3 | CASSARSGGGTGELFF | TGTGCCAGCAGCGCCCGTAGCGGGGGAGGCACCGGGGAGCTGTTTTTT
TRBJ2-3 | . | . | TRBV4-1 | CASSQDFGSTDTQYF | TGCGCCAGCAGCCAAGATTTTGGGAGTACAGATACGCAGTATTTT
TRBJ2-5 | . | TRBD2 | TRBV11-3 | CASSLDTSGQETQYF | TGTGCCAGCAGCTTAGACACTAGCGGCCAAGAGACCCAGTACTTC
TRBJ2-7 | once | TRBD1 | TRBV9 | CASSVPKTGNEQYF | TGTGCCAGCAGCGTCCCGAAGACAGGGAACGAGCAGTACTTC
TRBJ1-2 | . | . | TRBV7-8 | CASSAESPTGYGYTF | TGTGCCAGCAGCGCAGAGTCGCCGACGGGCTATGGCTACACCTTC
TRBJ1-4 | . | . | TRBV9 | CASSVEETTNEKLFF | TGTGCCAGCAGCGTAGAGGAGACAACTAATGAAAAACTGTTTTTT
TRBJ2-5 | . | TRBD2 | TRBV2 | CASPHIGLAGVAETQYF | TGTGCCAGTCCCCACATAGGACTAGCGGGCGTGGCAGAGACCCAGTACTTC
TRBJ2-2 | . | . | TRBV9 | CASSVRNLNTGELFF | TGTGCCAGCAGCGTCAGGAATCTGAACACCGGGGAGCTGTTTTTT
TRBJ2-2 | . | . | TRBV7-9 | CASRIGGELFF | TGTGCCAGCAGAATCGGGGGGGAGCTGTTTTTT
TRBJ1-3 | . | . | TRBV19 | CASSIQGLPYSGNTIYF | TGTGCCAGTAGTATCCAGGGCCTTCCTTACTCTGGAAACACCATATATTTT
TRBJ1-5 | . | . | TRBV10-3 | CAISGGAETTQPQHF | TGTGCCATCAGCGGGGGGGCAGAGACCACTCAGCCCCAGCATTTT
TRBJ1-2 | . | TRBD1 | TRBV27 | CASSLLAGGYGYTF | TGTGCCAGCAGTTTATTGGCAGGGGGCTATGGCTACACCTTC
TRBJ2-5 | . | . | TRBV29-1 | CSVEVPGRETQYF | TGCAGCGTTGAAGTTCCAGGGAGGGAGACCCAGTACTTC
TRBJ1-1 | . | . | TRBV5-1 | CASRLGAGTEAFF | TGCGCCAGCAGATTGGGAGCGGGCACTGAAGCTTTCTTT
TRBJ1-5 | . | . | TRBV5-1 | CASSPGGGLDNQPQHF | TGCGCCAGCAGCCCCGGTGGGGGCCTGGACAATCAGCCCCAGCATTTT
TRBJ2-7 | . | TRBD2 | TRBV6-1 | CASSWSSGGGYEQYF | TGTGCCAGCAGTTGGTCTAGCGGGGGGGGCTACGAGCAGTACTTC
TRBJ1-2 | . | . | TRBV6-5 | CASSSPLSGNYGYTF | TGTGCCAGCAGTTCCCCGCTTTCGGGGAACTATGGCTACACCTTC
TRBJ2-2 | . | . | TRBV9 | CASSVDVGGPTTGELFF | TGTGCCAGCAGCGTAGATGTGGGGGGGCCTACCACCGGGGAGCTGTTTTTT
TRBJ2-1 | . | TRBD1 | TRBV29-1 | CSVYSGTGSSYNEQFF | TGCAGCGTTTACTCCGGGACAGGGTCTTCCTACAATGAGCAGTTCTTC
TRBJ1-2 | . | TRBD1 | TRBV7-2 | CASSRDREYSGYTF | TGTGCCAGCAGCCGGGACAGGGAATATAGTGGCTACACCTTC
TRBJ2-2 | . | TRBD2 | TRBV7-2 | CASSLYASGVGELFF | TGTGCCAGCAGCTTATACGCTAGCGGGGTCGGGGAGCTGTTTTTT
TRBJ1-2 | . | TRBD1 | TRBV28 | CASSPGQGGLSSTF | TGTGCCAGCAGTCCAGGACAGGGCGGATTATCTTCCACCTTC
TRBJ1-3 | . | . | TRBV5-6 | CASSLNLLQASSGNTIYF | TGTGCCAGCAGCTTGAACCTCTTACAGGCGAGCTCTGGAAACACCATATATTTT
TRBJ1-1 | . | . | TRBV9 | CASSGQGLDEAFF | TGTGCCAGCAGCGGCCAGGGGCTTGATGAAGCTTTCTTT
TRBJ2-1 | . | . | TRBV5-1 | CASSYGDSYNEQFF | TGCGCCAGCAGCTATGGAGACAGTTACAATGAGCAGTTCTTC
TRBJ2-3 | once | . | TRBV5-6 | CASSLGLGQNHDTQYF | TGTGCCAGCAGCTTGGGTCTCGGACAAAATCATGATACGCAGTATTTT
TRBJ2-3 | . | TRBD1 | TRBV27 | CASSATGYSTDTQYF | TGTGCCAGCAGCGCGACAGGGTATTCCACAGATACGCAGTATTTT